This T cell receptor beta chain was recovered during a study of blood T cell repertoires in COVID-19 (dated by TCRdb to 2020 to 2021). The study in broad terms: The collaborator samples originated in the United States, Italy and Spain and spanned the acute and convalescent phases of COVID-19. The prospective study material was composed of cDNA or gDNA derived from T cells, B-cell-depleted T cells, or PBMCs. Subjects who had been exposed to COVID-19, were actively infected with it, or had recovered from it provided the deeply sampled blood TCRbeta repertoires that made up the dataset. The repertoires were released in a freely available public database meant as a resource for research on the immune response to SARS-CoV-2. The samples were drawn from the first 160 participants of the ongoing ImmuneRACE study and from roughly 1,300 subjects provided by 6 global collaborators. A de-identified subject ID, COVID-19 status, age in years and sex were almost always included in the sample metadata. Where available, HLA class I and class II types were taken from metadata supplied by the sample provider and were not determined by assay-based typing. General conclusions and limits of the study: How much clinical and demographic metadata was included differed by source and by participant, and the metadata was provided uncurated.

The trim is 4 bases for V and 1 base for J, with a gap of 8 bases between the germline ends. The germline V gene encodes CDR1 MNHEY and CDR2 SVGAGI. From the cysteine through the phenylalanine, the CDR3 covers 13 amino acids. Of all the DNA, just the CDR3 is kept, 39 bases in frame from base 1. Whole blood was collected in K2EDTA tubes by collaborating institutions according to the institutions' own protocols. For TCRbeta analysis, collaborators shipped samples as frozen whole blood, isolated PBMCs, or DNA extracted from either of those sample types. Remarks on this clone: The antigen it binds to is not known. Base qualities are not recorded, but no much larger clone differs from it by a single base.

TCRbeta CDR3 regions were amplified from genomic DNA by means of the immunoSEQ Assay, a bias-controlled multiplex PCR. Concerning the study's data processing: Nucleated cell counts per sample were estimated from amplification of reference gene primers within the assay. Sequence reads were collapsed and filtered to measure the absolute abundance of every unique TCRbeta CDR3 rearrangement. For each sample, productive Simpson clonality was calculated as the square root of Simpson's diversity index over productive rearrangements. The clones in this table, taken by TCRdb from immuneACCESS, are in-frame only. Not every clone is retained; where verified, under half of the shortfall comes from an unresolved V gene, and the cause of the rest is unknown. That table furnishes V, J and clone size, whereas the DNA furnished D and trimming. The sample table holds approximately 150,000 clones, of which 70% to 90% were seen once. Over 4.5% of the sample rests with the top ten.

The source is a human donor in a cohort sampled during active COVID-19. Recombination connected TRBV6-5 to TRBJ2-7, and possibly TRBD1, on 6 matching bases. Specimen: peripheral blood. The DNA sequence is as follows: TGTGCCAGCAGTTTCGGACAGTCCTACGAGCAGTACTTC. The resulting protein is CASSFGQSYEQYF.